A single sample gave rise to the 3 T cell receptor beta chains below, sequenced in a study of cytomegalovirus exposure and HLA in healthy donors. The primer mix had 60 Vbeta and 13 Jbeta primers. TCRdb keeps only in-frame clones here, not all; method: immunoSEQ multiplex PCR. In all, the sample yields roughly 140,000 clones. The sequencing input was PBMCs. These receptor sequences come from a man aged 40-55 years in good health and CMV-seronegative.

The chain joins TRBV4-3 to TRBJ2-6; D ambiguous. Between the trimmed V and J ends, which lost 4 bases and 0 bases, there was a span of 7 bases. Germline V gene data show CDR1 as LGHNA and CDR2 as YSLEER. CDR3 length: 15 residues. This chain's CDR3 is CASSPIASGANVLTF. Here the CDR3 DNA reads TGCGCCAGCAGCCCCATAGCCTCTGGGGCCAACGTCCTGACTTTC.

V is TRBV5-1 and J is TRBJ1-4, with TRBD1 identical over 7 bases. Germline CDR1 SGHRS, CDR2 YFSETQ. V lost 4 bases and J lost 8; bases outside the gene matches: 8. This CDR3 is built from 14 residues. The CDR3 DNA reads TGCGCCAGCAGCCCGGACAGGTGGGAGGAAAAACTGTTTTTT. Residues: CASSPDRWEEKLFF.

V and J are TRBV5-1 and TRBJ1-6, with D unclear. The V and J ends lost 2 bases and 8 bases respectively, with 14 bases between them. The V gene's germline CDR1 is SGHRS and CDR2 YFSETQ. CDR3 length equals 15 residues. The CDR3 spells CASSLSGGQDSPLHF. Written as DNA, the CDR3 is TGCGCCAGCAGCTTATCTGGTGGGCAAGATTCACCCCTCCACTTT.